These T cell receptor beta chains were read from a single sample in a study of cytomegalovirus exposure and HLA in healthy donors. Method: immunoSEQ multiplex PCR; TCRdb's copy keeps in-frame clones and lacks some. Of about 110,000 clones in the sample, nearly 75% were seen once. The sample comprised PBMCs. All receptors derive from a young man in good health and CMV-seropositive. CDR3s leave out the opening cysteine and the closing phenylalanine or tryptophan.

>TRBV30|TRBJ2-7
AWSLTREQY
>TRBV7-2|TRBJ1-1
ASSFSGYMNTEAF
>TRBV19|TRBJ2-5
ASSIRGLAGGTETQY
>TRBV10-1|TRBJ2-5
ASSESTSGGQETQY
>TRBV2|TRBJ1-2
ASIGGQGAPYGYT
>TRBV15|TRBJ2-5
ATSRDKNPGETQY
>TRBV5-1|TRBJ2-1
ASSPTGGSYNEQF
>TRBV4-1|TRBJ1-4
ASSQAGTVGIEKLF
>TRBV7-9|TRBJ2-7
SSSLVISEQY
>TRBV28|TRBJ2-3
ASSFWPDTQY
>TRBV13|TRBJ2-3
ASSERLAGVSTDTQY
>TRBV5-1|TRBJ1-5
ASSFKWAGDNQPQH
>TRBV10-2|TRBJ2-7
ASTQTYEQY
>TRBV5-4|TRBJ2-5
ASSPGKSQETQY
>TRBV13|TRBJ2-5
ASSLGQRAQETQY
>TRBV18|TRBJ2-7
ASSPAANYEQY
>TRBV15|TRBJ2-5
ATSSRGRGETQY
>TRBV6-5|TRBJ1-1
ASSVLSQGQAF
>TRBV6-1|TRBJ2-2
ASRAGVNTGELF
>TRBV2|TRBJ1-5
ASSDDRGNQPQH
>TRBV28|TRBJ2-5
ASSLASGGLETQY
>TRBV6-6|TRBJ1-2
ASSYSQTDGYT
>TRBV5-1|TRBJ1-4
ASSLGQGGEKLF
>TRBV4-1|TRBJ2-3
ASSQVEAGGRDTQY